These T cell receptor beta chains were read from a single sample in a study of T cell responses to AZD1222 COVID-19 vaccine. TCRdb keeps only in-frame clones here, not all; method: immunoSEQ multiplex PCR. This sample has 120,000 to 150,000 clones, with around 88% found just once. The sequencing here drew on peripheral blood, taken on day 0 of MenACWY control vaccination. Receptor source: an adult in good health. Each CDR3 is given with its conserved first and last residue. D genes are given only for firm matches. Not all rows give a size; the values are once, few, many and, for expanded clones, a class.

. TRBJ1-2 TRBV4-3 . TGCGCCAGCAGCCAAGACGCAGGGCGGTATGGCTACACCTTC CASSQDAGRYGYTF
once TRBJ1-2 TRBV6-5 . TGTGCCAGCAGCCTTACCGACAGTTCTAACTATGGCTACACCTTC CASSLTDSSNYGYTF
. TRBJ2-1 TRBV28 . TGTGCCAGCTCGACCCGGGGGGCTATTTCCTACAATGAGCAGTTCTTC CASSTRGAISYNEQFF
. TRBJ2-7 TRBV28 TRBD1 TGTGCCAGCACCGCTCCGGGACAGGGGAGCTCCTACGAGCAGTACTTC CASTAPGQGSSYEQYF
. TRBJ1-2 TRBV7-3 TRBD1 TGTGCCAGCAGCGAGAAAGGGACAGGGCGGGAAGGCTACACCTTC CASSEKGTGREGYTF
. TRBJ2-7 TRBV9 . TGTGCCAGCAGCGTAGGGCAGGGAGTTTACGAGCAGTACTTC CASSVGQGVYEQYF
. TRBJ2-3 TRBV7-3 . TGTGCCAGCAGCTTAGATAGCGCACGGGGCACAGATACGCAGTATTTT CASSLDSARGTDTQYF
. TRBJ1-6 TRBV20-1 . TGCAGTGCTAGTCGGGGTGGCAATTCACCCCTCCACTTT CSASRGGNSPLHF
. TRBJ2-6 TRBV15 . TGTGCCACCAGCAGAGATACAGGGTCTGGGGCCAACGTCCTGACTTTC CATSRDTGSGANVLTF
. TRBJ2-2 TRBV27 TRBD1 TGTGCCAGCAGTTTATCGGGACAGATGAACACCAGGGAGCTGTTTTTT CASSLSGQMNTRELFF
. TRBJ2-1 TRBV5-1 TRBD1 TGCGCCAGCAGCACCGGGACAGGGAGAAATGAGCAGTTCTTC CASSTGTGRNEQFF
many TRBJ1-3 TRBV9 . TGTGCCAGCAGCGTAAGTTCACAGGGCGCTGGAAACACCATATATTTT CASSVSSQGAGNTIYF
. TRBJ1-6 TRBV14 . TGTGCCAGCAGCCAAGATTACGCGGTAACGGATTCACCCCTCCACTTT CASSQDYAVTDSPLHF
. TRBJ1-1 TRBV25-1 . TGTGCCAGCAGTGATGTACTGAACACTGAAGCTTTCTTT CASSDVLNTEAFF
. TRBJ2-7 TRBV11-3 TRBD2 TGTGCCAGCAGCTTAGCGGGAGGGGACGAGCAGTACTTC CASSLAGGDEQYF
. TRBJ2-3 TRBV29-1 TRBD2 TGCAGCGTTGAAGATCGTCGGGAGGCCCACACAGATACGCAGTATTTT CSVEDRREAHTDTQYF
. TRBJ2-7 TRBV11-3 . TGTGCCAGCAGTTTAGGGGGTGCCGAGCAGTACTTC CASSLGGAEQYF
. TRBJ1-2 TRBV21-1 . TGTGCCAGCAGGACTCGGGACGGCTATGGCTACACCTTC CASRTRDGYGYTF
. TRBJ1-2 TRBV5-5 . TGTGCCAGCAGCACGCTTGCGGGAGGCCACTATGGCTACACCTTC CASSTLAGGHYGYTF
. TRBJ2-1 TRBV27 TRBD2 TGTGCCAGCTCCGAGCGGCGTGCGGGAGGGATGAATGAGCAGTTCTTC CASSERRAGGMNEQFF
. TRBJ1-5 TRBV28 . TGTGCCAGCAGTTTGGGCAGGGGCCCAGGCCAGCCCCAGCATTTT CASSLGRGPGQPQHF
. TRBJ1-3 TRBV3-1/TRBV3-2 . TGTGCCAGCAGCAAAGGGACGGCTGGAAACACCATATATTTT CASSKGTAGNTIYF
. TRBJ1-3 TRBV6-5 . TGTGCCAGCAGTTACGACTCTAGCTCTGGAAACACCATATATTTT CASSYDSSSGNTIYF
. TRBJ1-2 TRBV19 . TGTGCCAGTAGTATGACGGCGGCCTACGGCTACACCTTC CASSMTAAYGYTF
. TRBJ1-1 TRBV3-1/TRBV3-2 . TGTGCCAGCAGCCAAAGCCTCCTACCAGCTTTCTTT CASSQSLLPAFF
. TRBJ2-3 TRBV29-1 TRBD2 TGCAGCGGCGGAGGGACTAGCGGGAGGGTGGCAGATACGCAGTATTTT CSGGGTSGRVADTQYF
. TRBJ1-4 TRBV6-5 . TGTGCCAGCAGTCACTCCGGACCTATACTGTTTTTT CASSHSGPILFF
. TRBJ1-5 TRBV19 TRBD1 TGTGCCAGTAGCTGGACAGGGGGAAATCAGCCCCAGCATTTT CASSWTGGNQPQHF
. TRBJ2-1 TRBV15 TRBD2 TGTGCCACCAGCAGAGGGGGGAGGGACAATGAGCAGTTCTTC CATSRGGRDNEQFF
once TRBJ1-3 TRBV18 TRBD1 TGTGCCAGCTCACTAACTCGAGCGACAGGGGGCGAAGTCAACACCATATATTTT CASSLTRATGGEVNTIYF
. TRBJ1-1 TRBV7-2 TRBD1 TGTGCCAGCAGCTTCGCCGGGACAGGGAGTGGCACTGAAGCTTTCTTT CASSFAGTGSGTEAFF
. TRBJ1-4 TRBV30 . TGTGCCTGGAGTGTACCGAGGGGGAGGGGGAGTGAAAAACTGTTTTTT CAWSVPRGRGSEKLFF
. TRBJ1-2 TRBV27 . TGTGCCAGCAGTCCCCTGTCTAACTATGGCTACACCTTC CASSPLSNYGYTF
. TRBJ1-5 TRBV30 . TGTGCCTCTGCGGGAAAAGGCCACCAGCCCCAGCATTTT CASAGKGHQPQHF
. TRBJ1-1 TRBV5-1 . TGCGCCAGCAGCTTGGGGGGGAGCGCTTTCTTT CASSLGGSAFF
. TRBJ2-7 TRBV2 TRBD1 TGTGCCAGCGACAGGGCCCTTTCCTACGAGCAGTACTTC CASDRALSYEQYF
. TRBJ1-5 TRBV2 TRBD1 TGTGCCAGCAGTGAAAGTATAGGGGGCTATCAGCCCCAGCATTTT CASSESIGGYQPQHF
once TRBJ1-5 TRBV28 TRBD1 TGTGCCAGCAGTTTAACAGGGGGTCAGCCCCAGCATTTT CASSLTGGQPQHF
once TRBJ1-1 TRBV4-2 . TGTGCCAGCAGCCAAACCGGGACCTTGGACGGCACTGAAGCTTTCTTT CASSQTGTLDGTEAFF
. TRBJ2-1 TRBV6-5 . TGTGCCAGCATGAGGACTCAATACAATGAGCAGTTCTTC CASMRTQYNEQFF
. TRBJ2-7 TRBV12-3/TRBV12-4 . TGTGCCAGCACCCGCAGAGACTCCTACGAGCAGTACTTC CASTRRDSYEQYF
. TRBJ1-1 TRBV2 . TGTGCCAGCAGGAAAACGACAGGTTTTTACACTGAAGCTTTCTTT CASRKTTGFYTEAFF
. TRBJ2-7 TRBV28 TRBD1 TGTGCCAGCATCGGACGGACAGGGTTCTACGAGCAGTACTTC CASIGRTGFYEQYF
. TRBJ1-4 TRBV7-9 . TGTGCCAGCAGCAACGTTTTGGGGACTAATGAAAAACTGTTTTTT CASSNVLGTNEKLFF
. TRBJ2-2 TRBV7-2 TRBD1 TGTGCCAGCAATTTACAGGGGGCGGGTACCGGGGAGCTGTTTTTT CASNLQGAGTGELFF
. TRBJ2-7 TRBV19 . TGTGCCAGTAGTACCCAGCGTCTTCCCTACGAGCAGTACTTC CASSTQRLPYEQYF
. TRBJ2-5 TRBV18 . TGTGCCAGCTCACCCCGGAGGCAGGAAGAGACCCAGTACTTC CASSPRRQEETQYF
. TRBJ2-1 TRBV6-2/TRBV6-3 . TGTGCCAGCAGTTACCTCCACAAAATACCGGGAAAGCCTTACAATGAGCAGTTCTTC CASSYLHKIPGKPYNEQFF